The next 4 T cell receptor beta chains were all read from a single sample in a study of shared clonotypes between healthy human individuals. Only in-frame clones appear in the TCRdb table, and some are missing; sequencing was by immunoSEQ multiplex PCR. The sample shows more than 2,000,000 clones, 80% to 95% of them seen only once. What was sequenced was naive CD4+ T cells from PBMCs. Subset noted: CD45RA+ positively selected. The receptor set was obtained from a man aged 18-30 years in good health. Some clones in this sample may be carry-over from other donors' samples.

This chain's CDR3 is CASSYLLRTSRQGLNYGYTF. CDR3 bases: TGTGCCAGCAGCTACCTTTTGAGAACGTCCCGACAGGGCCTGAACTATGGCTACACCTTC. The chain employs TRBV5-5 and TRBJ1-2; 7 nucleotides match TRBD1. Germline lookup yields CDR1 SGHKS and CDR2 YYEKEE (reference sequence). There are 20 residues in the CDR3. V dropped 3 bases and J dropped 2; count of bases not matched to a gene: 22.

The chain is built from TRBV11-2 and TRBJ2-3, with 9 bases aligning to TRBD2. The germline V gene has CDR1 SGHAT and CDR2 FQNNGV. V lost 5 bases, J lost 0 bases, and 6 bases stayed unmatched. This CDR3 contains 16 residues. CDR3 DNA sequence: TGTGCCAGCAGCCGCCAGACTAGCGGAAGCACAGATACGCAGTATTTT. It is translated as CASSRQTSGSTDTQYF. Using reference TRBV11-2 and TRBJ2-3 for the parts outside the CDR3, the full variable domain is EAGVAQSPRYKIIEKRQSVAFWCNPISGHATLYWYQQILGQGPKLLIQFQNNGVVDDSQLPKDRFSAERLKGVDSTLKIQPAKLEDSAVYLCASSRQTSGSTDTQYFGPGTRLTVL.

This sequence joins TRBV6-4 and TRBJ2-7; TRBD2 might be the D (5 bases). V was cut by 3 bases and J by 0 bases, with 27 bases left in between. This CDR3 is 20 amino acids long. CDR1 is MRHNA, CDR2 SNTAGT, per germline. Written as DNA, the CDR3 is TGTGCCAGCAGTGAGTCAAAGCCCGAAAAGCGGCACTCGCCCTCCTACGAGCAGTACTTC. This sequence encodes CASSESKPEKRHSPSYEQYF.

Written as DNA, the CDR3 is TGTGCCATCAGTGAGTCCGGGGGGCTGAACTATGGCTACACCTTC. This encodes CAISESGGLNYGYTF. The V call is TRBV10-3, the J call TRBJ1-2; tentative D call: TRBD1 (6 bases). Germline loops: CDR1 ENHRY, CDR2 SYGVKD. The CDR3 consists of 15 residues. Trimming removed 0 bases from V and 2 bases from J, with 10 bases in between.